Listed here are 13 T cell receptor beta chains from one sample, sequenced in a study of cytomegalovirus exposure and HLA in healthy donors listed by TCRdb under 2017. Library generation was performed with the immunoSEQ multiplex PCR assay. The multiplex PCR relied on a mix of 60 forward primers for TCR Vbeta segments and 13 reverse primers for TCR Jbeta segments. This immuneACCESS table, as held by TCRdb, lists in-frame sequences with V and J called but not all clones. Of the missing ones, under half trace to an unresolved V gene in checked studies; the others have no known cause. For this sample there are roughly 130,000 clones; approximately 76% appear just once. About 1.7% of the sample belongs to the ten largest clones. Specimen: PBMCs. The source of these receptors is a man between 35 and 55 years old in good health and CMV-seronegative.

This clone occurred once. The genes are TRBV6-5 and TRBJ2-2, with 9 bases that match TRBD2. Germline trimming cut 10 bases from V and 6 bases from J; bases unmatched to any gene: 9. Per germline, CDR1 MNHEY and CDR2 SVGAGI. CDR3 length equals 14 residues. CDR3 nucleotides: TGTGCCACCAGACCGGGACTAGCATCCGGGGAGCTGTTTTTT. Its protein product is CATRPGLASGELFF.

The J gene is TRBJ2-5, the V gene TRBV7-9, with D maybe TRBD1 (6 bases). Trimming took off 4 bases at V and 4 bases at J, with 16 bases between the two ends. Germline assignment: CDR1 SEHNR and CDR2 FQNEAQ (reference sequence). The CDR3 runs 15 residues. The CDR3 DNA reads TGTGCCAGCAGCTCCACAGGGTCCGGAGGAGAGACCCAGTACTTC. Translating it yields CASSSTGSGGETQYF.

This sequence joins TRBV6-5 and TRBJ2-7, with 8 nucleotides matching TRBD1. The germline V gene has CDR1 MNHEY and CDR2 SVGAGI. The V segment lost 4 bases and the J segment 0 bases; nucleotides outside the gene matches: 2. The CDR3 sequence is 14 residues long. DNA for the CDR3: TGTGCCAGCAGTTGGGGACAGGCCTCCTACGAGCAGTACTTC. Translation: CASSWGQASYEQYF.

V usage is TRBV2 and J usage is TRBJ2-5; 12 bases match TRBD2. The J call may be wrong; the DNA end is better matched by TRBJ2-7. Germline V gives CDR1 SNHLY, CDR2 FYNNEI. CDR3 length: 14 residues. The CDR3 DNA reads as TGTGCCAGCAGCTGGACTAGCGGGACCTACGAGCAGTACTTC. It specifies CASSWTSGTYEQYF.

The V and J genes are TRBV28 and TRBJ2-2; 7 nucleotides agree with TRBD1. This CDR3 has 16 residues. CDR1 and CDR2 from the germline V gene are MDHEN and SYDVKM. The V and J ends lost 2 bases and 4 bases, in that order; junction bases with no gene match: 7. This CDR3 is CASSLKRAGGTGELFF. The CDR3 nucleotides are TGTGCCAGCAGTTTAAAGAGGGCAGGGGGCACCGGGGAGCTGTTTTTT.

This clone was found a few times. V usage is TRBV7-3 and J usage is TRBJ2-5; 8 nucleotides agree with TRBD2. With V trimmed by 5 bases and J by 4 bases, 21 bases remained unmatched. The germline gives CDR1 SGHTA, CDR2 FQGTGA. This CDR3 comprises 19 residues. DNA for the CDR3: TGTGCCAGCAGCCCCGGGGGAAGGGTTGGAGTAGCGGGGCGAGAGACCCAGTACTTC. Its translation: CASSPGGRVGVAGRETQYF. Together with reference TRBV7-3 and TRBJ2-5, the CDR3 gives the full variable domain: GAGVSQTPSNKVTEKGKYVELRCDPISGHTALYWYRQSLGQGPEFLIYFQGTGAADDSGLPNDRFFAVRPEGSVSTLKIQRTERGDSAVYLCASSPGGRVGVAGRETQYFGPGTRLLVL.

The chain links TRBV27 to TRBJ2-7, with 7 bases fitting TRBD2. The J segment lost 6 bases and the V segment lost 1 base, leaving 9 bases of the junction unmatched. CDR1 MNHEY and CDR2 SMNVEV come from the germline V gene (reference sequence). The CDR3 extends over 15 amino acids. The CDR3 DNA reads as TGTGCCAGCAGTTTATTGGGTTCGGGAGGACTCGAGCAGTACTTC. Protein sequence: CASSLLGSGGLEQYF.

This clone was picked up one time. The chain carries TRBV7-2 and TRBJ2-1; 14 nucleotides match TRBD2. Germline-derived CDR1 and CDR2 are SGHTA and FQGNSA. The CDR3 extends over 16 amino acids. V was pared by 4 bases and J by 7 bases, with 6 bases of the junction left unmatched. The CDR3 reads CASSSRTSGRRNEQFF. The CDR3 DNA reads TGTGCCAGCAGCTCACGGACTAGCGGGAGGAGGAATGAGCAGTTCTTC.

On this clone itself: At one end the junction does not follow the germline gene, possibly because of a read error. V is TRBV6-1 and J is TRBJ2-7; TRBD1 is a possible D gene (5 bases). Germline V lookup: CDR1 MNHNS, CDR2 SASEGT. This CDR3 spans 13 amino acids. The CDR3 region is CASSGSGSYEQHF. As DNA, the CDR3 is TGTGCCAGCAGTGGATCAGGGTCCTACGAGCAGCACTTC.

V gene TRBV6-5 combines with J gene TRBJ2-1, with 15 bases identical to TRBD2. This CDR3 comprises 15 residues. The J segment lost 8 bases and the V segment lost 5 bases, leaving 4 bases of the junction unmatched. The germline V gene encodes CDR1 MNHEY and CDR2 SVGAGI. In DNA form, the CDR3 reads TGTGCCAGCAGTAGGACTAGCGGGGGGGCTTATGAGCAGTTCTTC. As protein: CASSRTSGGAYEQFF.

The chain couples TRBV25-1 to TRBJ2-4; possibly TRBD2 for D (5 bases). The CDR3 runs 17 residues. Germline loops: CDR1 MGHDK, CDR2 SYGVNS. V was shortened by 1 base and J by 3 bases, with 16 bases between the two germline ends. CDR3 sequence reads: CASSESMGSAGKNIQYF. The CDR3 DNA reads TGTGCCAGCAGTGAATCGATGGGATCCGCGGGCAAAAACATTCAGTACTTC. The full variable domain, completed using reference TRBV25-1 and TRBJ2-4, is EADIYQTPRYLVIGTGKKITLECSQTMGHDKMYWYQQDPGMELHLIHYSYGVNSTEKGDLSSESTVSRIRTEHFPLTLESARPSHTSQYLCASSESMGSAGKNIQYFGAGTRLSVL.

The chain couples TRBV5-8 to TRBJ1-1, with 8 bases that match TRBD1. Germline trimming cut 5 bases from V and 2 bases from J; bases unmatched to any gene: 8. Germline-derived CDR1 and CDR2 are SGHTS and YDEGEE. This CDR3 is built from 15 residues. The CDR3 region has the DNA TGTGCCAGCAGGCGTCGACAGGGGTCTAACACTGAAGCTTTCTTT. This gives the protein CASRRRQGSNTEAFF.

This clone was detected once. The J gene is TRBJ2-7, the V gene TRBV7-3; D is perhaps TRBD1 (6 bases). CDR3 length: 15 residues. Germline V CDR1 and CDR2: SGHTA, FQGTGA. The V end was cut by 4 bases, the J end by 1 base, with 14 bases between. CDR3 loop: CASSYPGHGSYEQYF. In DNA form, the CDR3 reads TGTGCCAGCAGCTATCCGGGACACGGTTCCTACGAGCAGTACTTC.